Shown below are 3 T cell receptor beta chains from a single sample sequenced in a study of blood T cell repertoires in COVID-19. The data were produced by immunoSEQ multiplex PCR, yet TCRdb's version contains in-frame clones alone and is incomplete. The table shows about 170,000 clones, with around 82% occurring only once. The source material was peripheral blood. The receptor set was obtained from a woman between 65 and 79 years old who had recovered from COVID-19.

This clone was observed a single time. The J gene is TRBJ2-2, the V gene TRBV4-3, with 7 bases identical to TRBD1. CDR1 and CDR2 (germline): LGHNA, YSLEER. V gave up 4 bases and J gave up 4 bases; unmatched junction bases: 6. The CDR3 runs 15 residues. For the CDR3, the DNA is TGCGCCAGCAGCCCCGGGACAGACCGCACCGGGGAGCTGTTTTTT. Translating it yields CASSPGTDRTGELFF.

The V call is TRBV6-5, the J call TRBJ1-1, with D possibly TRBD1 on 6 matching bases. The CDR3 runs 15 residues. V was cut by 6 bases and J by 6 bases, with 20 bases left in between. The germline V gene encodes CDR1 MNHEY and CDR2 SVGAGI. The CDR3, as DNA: TGTGCCAGCAGGGGGCCTGGGGGGGCATGGGCTGAAGCTTTCTTT. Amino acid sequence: CASRGPGGAWAEAFF.

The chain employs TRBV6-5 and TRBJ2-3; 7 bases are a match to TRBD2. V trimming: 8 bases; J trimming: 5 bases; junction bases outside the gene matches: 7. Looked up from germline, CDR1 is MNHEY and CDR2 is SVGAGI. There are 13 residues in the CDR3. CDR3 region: CASRRGGGDTQYF. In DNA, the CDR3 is TGTGCCAGCCGGCGCGGCGGGGGAGATACGCAGTATTTT.